This TCR beta chain was obtained from a study of long-term antiretroviral therapy in people with HIV. For each donor, at least one pre-ART and at least two post-ART PBMC samples were available. Investigators performed immunoSEQ version v3.0 at survey level. Profiling relied on immunoSEQ multiplex PCR, and the TCRdb table lists in-frame clones only, not all of them. The sample has some 29,000 clones, over 90% seen once. Study-level findings and limits: Among HIV repertoires, CDR3 length ranges were narrower than those of controls. Blood dates from 2004 to 2017, possibly under older ART regimens. An increase in diversity followed ART, yet levels stayed below transplant donor controls.

On this clone itself: Its specificity is unknown.

The germline gives CDR1 LGHNA, CDR2 YNFKEQ. The CDR3 extends over 14 amino acids. V gave up 1 base and J gave up 6 bases, with 9 bases separating them. The sample here was unsorted PBMCs, taken 6.2 years after starting antiretroviral therapy. The TCR originated in a man aged 40-50 years with HIV. The rearrangement links TRBV4-2 to TRBJ2-2, with D perhaps TRBD2 (5 bases). CDR3 in amino acids: CASSQGEGAGELFF. The CDR3 DNA reads TGTGCCAGCAGCCAAGGCGAGGGAGCCGGGGAGCTGTTTTTT.